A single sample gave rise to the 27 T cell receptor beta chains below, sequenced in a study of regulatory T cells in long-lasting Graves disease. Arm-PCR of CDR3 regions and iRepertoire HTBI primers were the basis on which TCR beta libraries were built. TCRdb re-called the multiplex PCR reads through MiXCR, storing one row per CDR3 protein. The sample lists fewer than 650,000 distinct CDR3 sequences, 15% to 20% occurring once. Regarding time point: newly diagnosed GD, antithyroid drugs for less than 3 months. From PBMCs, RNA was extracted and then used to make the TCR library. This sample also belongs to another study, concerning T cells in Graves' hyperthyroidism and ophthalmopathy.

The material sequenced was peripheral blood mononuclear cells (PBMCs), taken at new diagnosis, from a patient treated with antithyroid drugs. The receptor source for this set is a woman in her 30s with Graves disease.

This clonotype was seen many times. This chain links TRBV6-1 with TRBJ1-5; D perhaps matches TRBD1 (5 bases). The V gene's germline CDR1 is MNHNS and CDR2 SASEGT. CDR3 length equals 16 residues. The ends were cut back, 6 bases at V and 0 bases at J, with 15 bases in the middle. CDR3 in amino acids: CASRVLGGYSNQPQHF. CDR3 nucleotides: TGTGCCAGCAGGGTGCTTGGGGGGTATAGCAATCAGCCCCAGCATTTT.

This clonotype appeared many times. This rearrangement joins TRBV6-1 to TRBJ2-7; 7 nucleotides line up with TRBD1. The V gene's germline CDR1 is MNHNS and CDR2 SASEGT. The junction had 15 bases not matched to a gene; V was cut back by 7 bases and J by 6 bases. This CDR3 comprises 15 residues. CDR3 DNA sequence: TGTGCCAGCACCTCGGCGAGGGACAGACCAATCGAGCAGTACTTC. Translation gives CASTSARDRPIEQYF.

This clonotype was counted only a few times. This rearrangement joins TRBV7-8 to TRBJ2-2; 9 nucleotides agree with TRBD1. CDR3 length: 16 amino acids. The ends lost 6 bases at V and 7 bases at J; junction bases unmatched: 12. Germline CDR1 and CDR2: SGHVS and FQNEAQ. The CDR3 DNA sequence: TGTGCCAGCAGACAAACAGGGGGCTTCAACGTCGGGGAGCTGTTTTTT. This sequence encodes CASRQTGGFNVGELFF.

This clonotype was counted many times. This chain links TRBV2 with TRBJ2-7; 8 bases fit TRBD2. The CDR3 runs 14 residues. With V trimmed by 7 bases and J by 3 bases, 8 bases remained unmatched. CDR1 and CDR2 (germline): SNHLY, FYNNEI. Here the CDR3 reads CASTLSGSSYEQYF. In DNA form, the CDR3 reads TGTGCCAGCACCTTGAGCGGGAGCAGCTACGAGCAGTACTTC. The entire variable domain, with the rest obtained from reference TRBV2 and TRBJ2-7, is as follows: EPEVTQTPSHQVTQMGQEVILRCVPISNHLYFYWYRQILGQKVEFLVSFYNNEISEKSEIFDDQFSVERPDGSNFTLKIRSTKLEDSAMYFCASTLSGSSYEQYFGPGTRLTVT.

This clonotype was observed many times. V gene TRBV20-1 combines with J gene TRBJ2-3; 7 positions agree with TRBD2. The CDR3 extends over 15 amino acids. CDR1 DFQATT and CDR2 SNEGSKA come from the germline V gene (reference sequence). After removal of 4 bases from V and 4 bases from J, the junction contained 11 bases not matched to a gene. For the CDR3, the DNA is TGCAGTGCTACGAGCGGGATCCCCCGGTCAGATACGCAGTATTTT. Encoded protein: CSATSGIPRSDTQYF.

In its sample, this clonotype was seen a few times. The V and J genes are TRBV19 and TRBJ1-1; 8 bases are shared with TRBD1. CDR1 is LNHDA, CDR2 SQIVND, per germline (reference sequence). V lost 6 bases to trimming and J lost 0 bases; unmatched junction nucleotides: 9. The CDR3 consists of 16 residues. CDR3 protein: CASRDLLTGVNTEAFF. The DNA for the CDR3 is TGTGCCAGTAGGGACCTCTTGACAGGGGTGAACACTGAAGCTTTCTTT.

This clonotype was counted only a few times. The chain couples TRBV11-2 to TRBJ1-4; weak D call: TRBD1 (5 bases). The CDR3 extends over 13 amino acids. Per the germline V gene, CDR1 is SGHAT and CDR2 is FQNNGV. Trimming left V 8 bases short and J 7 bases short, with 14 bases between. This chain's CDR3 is CASSRGGGEKLFF. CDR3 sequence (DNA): TGTGCCAGCTCTAGGGGAGGAGGTGAAAAACTGTTTTTT.

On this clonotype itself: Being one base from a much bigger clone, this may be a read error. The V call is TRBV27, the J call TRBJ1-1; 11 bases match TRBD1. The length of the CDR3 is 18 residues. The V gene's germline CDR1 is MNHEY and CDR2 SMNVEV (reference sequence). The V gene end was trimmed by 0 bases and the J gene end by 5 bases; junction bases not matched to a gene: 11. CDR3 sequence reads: CASSLSVSWTGGGTEAFF. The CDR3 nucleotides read TGTGCCAGCAGTTTATCGGTTTCCTGGACAGGGGGCGGGACTGAAGCTTTCTTT.

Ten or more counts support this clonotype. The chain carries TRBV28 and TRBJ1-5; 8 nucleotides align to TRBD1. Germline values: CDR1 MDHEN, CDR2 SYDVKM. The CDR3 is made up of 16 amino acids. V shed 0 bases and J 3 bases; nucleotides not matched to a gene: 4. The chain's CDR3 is CASSLWDRVDNQPQHF. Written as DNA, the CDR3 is TGTGCCAGCAGTTTATGGGACAGGGTCGACAATCAGCCCCAGCATTTT.

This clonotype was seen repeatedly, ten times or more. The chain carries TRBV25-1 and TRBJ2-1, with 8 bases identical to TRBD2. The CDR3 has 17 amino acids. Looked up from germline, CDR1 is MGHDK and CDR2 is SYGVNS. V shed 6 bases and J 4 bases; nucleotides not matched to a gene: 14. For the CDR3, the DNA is TGTGCCAGCAGCCCCGGACTTGGATTAGCGGGATACAATGAGCAGTTCTTC. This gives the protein CASSPGLGLAGYNEQFF.

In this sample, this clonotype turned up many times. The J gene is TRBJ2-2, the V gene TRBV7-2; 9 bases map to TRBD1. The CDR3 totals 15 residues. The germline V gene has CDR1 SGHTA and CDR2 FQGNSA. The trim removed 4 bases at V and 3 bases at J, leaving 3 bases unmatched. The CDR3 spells CASSWRTGDTGELFF. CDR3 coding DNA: TGTGCCAGCAGCTGGAGGACAGGGGACACCGGGGAGCTGTTTTTT.

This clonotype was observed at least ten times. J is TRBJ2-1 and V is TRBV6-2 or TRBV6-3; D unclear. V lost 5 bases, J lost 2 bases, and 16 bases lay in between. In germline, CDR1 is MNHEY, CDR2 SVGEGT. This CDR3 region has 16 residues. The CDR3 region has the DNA TGTGCCAGCAGTGAGTTCGAGAGTTCCCCCTACAATGAGCAGTTCTTC. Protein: CASSEFESSPYNEQFF.

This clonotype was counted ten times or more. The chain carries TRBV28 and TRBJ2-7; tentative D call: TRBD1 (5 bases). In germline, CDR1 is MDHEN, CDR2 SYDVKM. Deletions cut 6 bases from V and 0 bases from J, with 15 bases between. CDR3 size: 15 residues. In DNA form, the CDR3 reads TGTGCCAGCAGACGAGACAGAGCGAGCTCCTACGAGCAGTACTTC. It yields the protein CASRRDRASSYEQYF. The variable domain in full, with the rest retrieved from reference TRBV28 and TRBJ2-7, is DVKVTQSSRYLVKRTGEKVFLECVQDMDHENMFWYRQDPGLGLRLIYFSYDVKMKEKGDIPEGYSVSREKKERFSLILESASTNQTSMYLCASRRDRASSYEQYFGPGTRLTVT.

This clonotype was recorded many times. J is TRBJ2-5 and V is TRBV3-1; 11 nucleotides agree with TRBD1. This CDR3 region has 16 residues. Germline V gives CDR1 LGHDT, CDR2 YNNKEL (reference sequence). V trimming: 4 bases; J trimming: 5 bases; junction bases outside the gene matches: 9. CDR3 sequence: CASSPTRTGGYETQYF. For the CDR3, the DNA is TGTGCCAGCAGCCCCACCCGGACAGGGGGCTACGAGACCCAGTACTTC.

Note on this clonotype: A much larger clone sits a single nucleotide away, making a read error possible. CDR3 nucleotides: TGTGTCAGCAGCTCAGGGACTAGTTACAATGAGCAGTTCTTC. Translation gives CVSSSGTSYNEQFF. This chain connects TRBV7-2 to TRBJ2-1; 8 nucleotides align to TRBD2. Germline V gene sequence: CDR1 SGHTA, CDR2 FQGNSA. The CDR3 has 14 amino acids. The variable domain in full, completed from reference TRBV7-2 and TRBJ2-1, reads GAGVSQSPSNKVTEKGKDVELRCDPISGHTALYWYRQSLGQGLEFLIYFQGNSAPDKSGLPSDRFSAERTGGSVSTLTIQRTQQEDSAVYLCVSSSGTSYNEQFFGPGTRLTVL.

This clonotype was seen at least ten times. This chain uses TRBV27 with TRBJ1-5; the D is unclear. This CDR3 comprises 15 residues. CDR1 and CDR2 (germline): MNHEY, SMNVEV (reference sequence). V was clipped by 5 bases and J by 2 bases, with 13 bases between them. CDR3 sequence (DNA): TGTGCCAGCAGTCTCAGTGGGTCTGGCAATCAGCCCCAGCATTTT. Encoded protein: CASSLSGSGNQPQHF.

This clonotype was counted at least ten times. The CDR3 region has the DNA TGTGCCAGCAGCCCCGGGACTAGCGGGGCCAATGAGCAGTTCTTC. Translated: CASSPGTSGANEQFF. V usage is TRBV27 and J usage is TRBJ2-1; 13 positions match TRBD2. Germline V gene lookup returns CDR1 MNHEY and CDR2 SMNVEV (reference sequence). The CDR3 spans 15 residues. The V gene end was trimmed by 6 bases and the J gene end by 6 bases; junction bases not matched to a gene: 5.

The CDR3 DNA is TGTGCCAGCAGCTTAGAGTCCGCGGGACAGGGGCACAATGAGCAGTTCTTC. Translated: CASSLESAGQGHNEQFF. The rearrangement uses TRBV11-2 and TRBJ2-1, with 10 bases aligning to TRBD1. The V and J ends lost 0 bases and 5 bases, in that order; junction bases with no gene match: 7. The CDR3 runs 17 residues. The germline V gene has CDR1 SGHAT and CDR2 FQNNGV.

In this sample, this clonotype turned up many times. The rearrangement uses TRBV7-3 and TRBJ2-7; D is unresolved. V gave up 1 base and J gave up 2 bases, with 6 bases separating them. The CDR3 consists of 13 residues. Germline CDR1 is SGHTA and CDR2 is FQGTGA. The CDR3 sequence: CASSLNPTYEQYF. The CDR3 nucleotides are TGTGCCAGCAGCTTAAACCCAACCTACGAGCAGTACTTC.

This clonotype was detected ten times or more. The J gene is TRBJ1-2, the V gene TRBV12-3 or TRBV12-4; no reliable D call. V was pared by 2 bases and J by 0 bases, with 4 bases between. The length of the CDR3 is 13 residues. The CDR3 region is CASSLNPNYGYTF. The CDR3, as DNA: TGTGCCAGCAGTTTAAACCCTAACTATGGCTACACCTTC.

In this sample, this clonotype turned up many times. CDR3 sequence reads: CASSDRYQPQHF. The CDR3, as DNA: TGTGCCAGCAGTGACAGGTATCAGCCCCAGCATTTT. V is TRBV19 and J is TRBJ1-5; tentatively, D is TRBD1 (6 bases). Germline CDR1 is LNHDA and CDR2 is SQIVND (reference sequence). The CDR3 totals 12 residues. Trimming removed 9 bases at V and 5 bases at J, with 11 bases between. Full variable domain (missing parts from reference TRBV19 and TRBJ1-5): DGGITQSPKYLFRKEGQNVTLSCEQNLNHDAMYWYRQDPGQGLRLIYYSQIVNDFQKGDIAEGYSVSREKKESFPLTVTSAQKNPTAFYLCASSDRYQPQHFGDGTRLSIL.

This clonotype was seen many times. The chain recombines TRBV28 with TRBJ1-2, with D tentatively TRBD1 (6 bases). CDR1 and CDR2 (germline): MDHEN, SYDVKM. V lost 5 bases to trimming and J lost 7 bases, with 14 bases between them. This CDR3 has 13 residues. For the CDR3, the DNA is TGTGCCAGCAGTCCAACAGGGAGAGGTGGCTACACCTTC. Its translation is CASSPTGRGGYTF.

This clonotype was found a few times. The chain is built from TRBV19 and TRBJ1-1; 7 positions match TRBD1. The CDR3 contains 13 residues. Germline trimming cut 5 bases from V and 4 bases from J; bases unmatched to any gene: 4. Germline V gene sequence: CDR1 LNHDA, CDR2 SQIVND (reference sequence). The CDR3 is CASSATGATEAFF. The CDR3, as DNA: TGTGCCAGTAGTGCCACAGGGGCCACTGAAGCTTTCTTT.

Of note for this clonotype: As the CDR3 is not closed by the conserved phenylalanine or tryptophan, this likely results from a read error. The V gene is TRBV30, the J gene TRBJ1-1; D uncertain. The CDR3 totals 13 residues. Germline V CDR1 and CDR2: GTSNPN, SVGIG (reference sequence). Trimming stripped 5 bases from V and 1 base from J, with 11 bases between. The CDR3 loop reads CAWARSENTEAFL. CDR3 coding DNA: TGTGCCTGGGCACGGTCCGAGAACACTGAAGCTTTCCTT.

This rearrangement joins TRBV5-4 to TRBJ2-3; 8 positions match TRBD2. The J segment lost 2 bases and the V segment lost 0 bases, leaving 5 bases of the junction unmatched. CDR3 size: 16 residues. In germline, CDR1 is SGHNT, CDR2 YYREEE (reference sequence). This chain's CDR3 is CASSLVAGGITDTQYF. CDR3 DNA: TGTGCCAGCAGCTTGGTTGCGGGAGGTATCACAGATACGCAGTATTTT.

The CDR3 bases are TGCGCCAGCGGTCCCGGACAGGGATTCTCTGGGGCCAACGTCCTGACTTTC. Translating gives CASGPGQGFSGANVLTF. The chain couples TRBV5-1 to TRBJ2-6; 8 nucleotides match TRBD1. Germline-derived CDR1 and CDR2 are SGHRS and YFSETQ. The CDR3 contains 17 residues. V lost 7 bases and J lost 0; bases outside the gene matches: 9.

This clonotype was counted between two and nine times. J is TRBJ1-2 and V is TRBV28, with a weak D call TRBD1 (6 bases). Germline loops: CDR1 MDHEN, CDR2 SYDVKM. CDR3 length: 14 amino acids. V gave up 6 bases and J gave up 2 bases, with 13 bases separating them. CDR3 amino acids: CASRTTGSNYGYTF. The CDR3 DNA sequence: TGTGCCAGCAGGACTACAGGGTCGAACTATGGCTACACCTTC.